These 21 T cell receptor beta chains came from one sample sequenced in a study of cytomegalovirus exposure and HLA in healthy donors. Primers: 60 Vbeta forward and 13 Jbeta reverse. Using immunoSEQ multiplex PCR, the repertoire was profiled, and TCRdb retains in-frame clones only, with some absent. The sample lists more than 150,000 clones; 65% to 85% were seen once. The sequencing input was PBMCs. The receptors derive from a woman aged 50 to 60 in good health and CMV-seropositive.

This clone was picked up a small number of times. V gene TRBV14 combines with J gene TRBJ1-2; D uncertain. The germline V gene has CDR1 SGHDN and CDR2 FVKESK. CDR3 size: 14 residues. Between the trimmed V and J ends, which lost 2 bases and 3 bases, there was a span of 10 bases. The CDR3 here is CASSQLGRDYGYTF. The CDR3 DNA reads as TGTGCCAGCAGCCAACTTGGCCGGGACTATGGCTACACCTTC. Full variable domain (remainder filled in from reference TRBV14 and TRBJ1-2): EAGVTQFPSHSVIEKGQTVTLRCDPISGHDNLYWYRRVMGKEIKFLLHFVKESKQDESGMPNNRFLAERTGGTYSTLKVQPAELEDSGVYFCASSQLGRDYGYTFGSGTRLTVV.

The chain's CDR3 is CASSLGQGDSGNTIYF. The CDR3, as DNA: TGTGCCAGCAGCTTGGGGCAGGGCGACTCTGGAAACACCATATATTTT. The J gene is TRBJ1-3, the V gene TRBV7-2; D may be TRBD1 (5 bases). With 3 bases removed from V and 0 bases from J, the gap between germline ends came to 12 bases. The CDR3 has 16 amino acids. Germline V gene lookup returns CDR1 SGHTA and CDR2 FQGNSA.

The CDR3 loop is CASSGGTENTEAFF. Here the CDR3 DNA reads TGCGCCAGCAGTGGGGGGACAGAGAACACTGAAGCTTTCTTT. The rearrangement uses TRBV10-1 and TRBJ1-1, with 7 bases fitting TRBD1. CDR3 size: 14 residues. Per germline, CDR1 WNHNN and CDR2 SYGVQD (reference sequence). Trimming took 4 bases from V and 1 from J; bases not matched to a gene: 3.

The chain uses TRBV28 and TRBJ1-3; maybe TRBD1 (6 bases). The V gene's germline CDR1 is MDHEN and CDR2 SYDVKM. There are 14 residues in the CDR3. Trimming removed 6 bases at V and 0 bases at J, with 9 bases between. The CDR3 DNA reads TGTGCCAGCAGACGGGACAACTCTGGAAACACCATATATTTT. Its translation is CASRRDNSGNTIYF.

The genes are TRBV7-6 and TRBJ1-4; D unresolved. V was pared by 4 bases and J by 0 bases, with 6 bases between. The CDR3 runs to 14 residues. Germline CDR1 SGHVS, CDR2 FNYEAQ. CDR3 in DNA: TGTGCCAGCAGCTCAGATTCAACTAATGAAAAACTGTTTTTT. Residues: CASSSDSTNEKLFF.

V usage is TRBV30 and J usage is TRBJ1-5; tentative D call: TRBD1 (5 bases). V lost 1 base, J lost 3 bases, and 7 bases lay in between. The CDR3 has 13 residues. Germline V gene sequence: CDR1 GTSNPN, CDR2 SVGIG (reference sequence). CDR3 amino acids: CAWSGQNNQPQHF. The CDR3 DNA reads TGTGCCTGGAGTGGACAGAACAATCAGCCCCAGCATTTT.

This chain joins TRBV2 and TRBJ1-5; TRBD1 agrees at 10 bases. This CDR3 is built from 13 residues. V was pared by 6 bases and J by 7 bases, with 3 bases of the junction left unmatched. The V gene's germline CDR1 is SNHLY and CDR2 FYNNEI. CDR3 nucleotide sequence: TGTGCCAGCAGGGGACAGGGGAACCAGCCCCAGCATTTT. As protein: CASRGQGNQPQHF.

The chain couples TRBV30 to TRBJ2-3; D is ambiguous. The CDR3 spans 13 residues. CDR1 is GTSNPN and CDR2 is SVGIG in the germline V gene (reference sequence). V was cut by 1 base and J by 6 bases, with 11 bases left in between. This CDR3 reads CAWSDVDGDTQYF. The CDR3 DNA follows: TGTGCCTGGAGTGACGTTGACGGGGATACGCAGTATTTT. The complete variable domain, with remaining parts taken from reference TRBV30 and TRBJ2-3, reads SQTIHQWPATLVQPVGSPLSLECTVEGTSNPNLYWYRQAAGRGLQLLFYSVGIGQISSEVPQNLSASRPQDRQFILSSKKLLLSDSGFYLCAWSDVDGDTQYFGPGTRLTVL.

V and J are TRBV7-8 and TRBJ2-2, with TRBD1 matching 8 bases. The CDR3 sequence is 18 residues long. CDR1 SGHVS and CDR2 FQNEAQ come from the germline V gene. Unmatched junction bases numbered 12, after V lost 5 bases and J lost 1 base. DNA for the CDR3: TGTGCCAGCAGCGGTGGTCGACAGGGGCTTCTGAACACCGGGGAGCTGTTTTTT. Translation gives CASSGGRQGLLNTGELFF.

The CDR3 DNA is TGCGCCAGCAGCCAAGATCCGGGACAGCGACAGTATTTT. Translating gives CASSQDPGQRQYF. The V and J genes are TRBV5-1 and TRBJ2-3; TRBD1 agrees at 7 bases. V shed 4 bases, J shed 12 bases, and the junction held 11 bases outside the gene matches. CDR1 and CDR2 (germline): SGHRS, YFSETQ. CDR3 size: 13 residues.

The chain recombines TRBV29-1 with TRBJ2-5; 10 positions match TRBD1. The closer fit of TRBJ2-7 to the DNA end suggests the J call may be wrong. The germline V gene encodes CDR1 SQVTM and CDR2 ANQGSEA. This CDR3 contains 17 residues. The chain's CDR3 is CSVEGQGLESFLGEQYF. In nucleotides, the CDR3 is TGCAGCGTAGAGGGACAGGGGTTAGAGAGTTTCCTAGGCGAGCAGTACTTC.

This clone was observed a few times. The rearrangement joins TRBV4-3 to TRBJ2-1; TRBD2 matches at 15 bases. Losses at the gene ends were 0 bases for V and 8 bases for J; bases not matched to a gene: 11. CDR3 length equals 19 residues. The V gene's germline CDR1 is LGHNA and CDR2 YSLEER. The CDR3, as DNA: TGCGCCAGCAGCCAAGATCGTCGGGGACTAGCGGGAGGTTATGATGAGCAGTTCTTC. It is translated as CASSQDRRGLAGGYDEQFF.

This chain links TRBV6-5 with TRBJ1-1, with D unclear. This CDR3 has 14 residues. The V gene's germline CDR1 is MNHEY and CDR2 SVGAGI. Trimming shortened V by 4 bases and J by 1 base, and 10 bases separated the two germline ends. The CDR3 here is CASSSGFRNTEAFF. The CDR3 nucleotides read TGTGCCAGCAGTTCAGGCTTCCGGAACACTGAAGCTTTCTTT.

This clone was counted only a few times. The chain is built from TRBV27 and TRBJ2-7; TRBD1 matches 9 bases. V shed 5 bases, J shed 7 bases, and the junction held 12 bases outside the gene matches. Germline CDR1 reads MNHEY; CDR2 reads SMNVEV (reference sequence). CDR3 length equals 15 residues. The CDR3: CASSPTAQGAGEQYF. As DNA, the CDR3 is TGTGCCAGCAGTCCCACTGCACAGGGGGCGGGTGAGCAGTACTTC.

The V call is TRBV5-1, the J call TRBJ1-4; D is possibly TRBD1 (5 bases). CDR1 is SGHRS, CDR2 YFSETQ, per germline. V was trimmed by 4 bases and J by 6 bases, leaving 16 bases between them. This CDR3 spans 15 amino acids. The CDR3 nucleotides are TGCGCCAGCAGCCCCAACCCGCAGGGTGATGAAAAACTGTTTTTT. This sequence encodes CASSPNPQGDEKLFF.

This sequence joins TRBV13 and TRBJ2-1; 10 bases agree with TRBD2. Germline loops: CDR1 PRHDT, CDR2 FYEKMQ (reference sequence). Trimming took 5 bases from V and 6 from J; bases not matched to a gene: 10. This CDR3 spans 16 amino acids. CDR3 sequence (DNA): TGTGCCAGCAGCCCCCCCCTAGCGGGGGATATCAATGAGCAGTTCTTC. It is translated as CASSPPLAGDINEQFF.

The chain combines TRBV27 with TRBJ1-1; possibly TRBD1 for D (5 bases). This CDR3 comprises 16 residues. Per germline, CDR1 MNHEY and CDR2 SMNVEV (reference sequence). V gave up 9 bases and J gave up 7 bases, with 27 bases separating them. CDR3 sequence reads: CASISRNGVVGGEAFF. DNA for the CDR3: TGTGCCAGTATATCTCGAAACGGGGTGGTGGGGGGTGAAGCTTTCTTT.

J is TRBJ1-2 and V is TRBV27, with TRBD1 matching over 7 bases. The CDR3 covers 13 residues. Germline V gene data show CDR1 as MNHEY and CDR2 as SMNVEV (reference sequence). With V trimmed by 3 bases and J by 8 bases, 6 bases remained unmatched. Written as DNA, the CDR3 is TGTGCCAGCAGTTTCCGGGACAGAGGAGGCTACACCTTC. It is translated as CASSFRDRGGYTF.

V gene TRBV5-1 combines with J gene TRBJ2-7; TRBD1 aligns across 11 bases. V dropped 4 bases and J dropped 3; count of bases not matched to a gene: 6. Germline V gene data show CDR1 as SGHRS and CDR2 as YFSETQ. The CDR3 covers 15 residues. This CDR3 is CASSPGTGGNYEQYF. The CDR3 region has the DNA TGCGCCAGCAGCCCAGGGACAGGGGGGAACTACGAGCAGTACTTC. The whole variable domain, remainder taken from reference TRBV5-1 and TRBJ2-7, is KAGVTQTPRYLIKTRGQQVTLSCSPISGHRSVSWYQQTPGQGLQFLFEYFSETQRNKGNFPGRFSGRQFSNSRSEMNVSTLELGDSALYLCASSPGTGGNYEQYFGPGTRLTVT.

The rearrangement uses TRBV7-9 and TRBJ2-7; the match to TRBD1 covers 8 bases. With V trimmed by 6 bases and J by 3 bases, 7 bases remained unmatched. Germline CDR1 SEHNR, CDR2 FQNEAQ (reference sequence). This CDR3 has 14 residues. The CDR3 sequence is CASRDNRGSYEQYF. The CDR3 region has the DNA TGTGCCAGCAGGGATAACAGGGGGAGCTACGAGCAGTACTTC.

The chain uses TRBV30 and TRBJ1-2, with D unresolved. V lost 7 bases and J lost 4, with 16 bases in between. Germline V lookup: CDR1 GTSNPN, CDR2 SVGIG (reference sequence). There are 13 residues in the CDR3. CDR3 nucleotide sequence: TGTGCCTCTCTGCGGCCTCTACTCTATGGCTACACCTTC. Its protein product is CASLRPLLYGYTF. Full variable domain (rest looked up from reference TRBV30 and TRBJ1-2): SQTIHQWPATLVQPVGSPLSLECTVEGTSNPNLYWYRQAAGRGLQLLFYSVGIGQISSEVPQNLSASRPQDRQFILSSKKLLLSDSGFYLCASLRPLLYGYTFGSGTRLTVV.